This T cell receptor beta chain is drawn from a study of cytomegalovirus exposure and HLA in healthy donors. General study findings and limits: According to the study, 160 or so TCR beta chains were cytomegalovirus-associated.

PCR employed 60 Vbeta and 13 Jbeta primers. TCRdb's table, derived via immunoSEQ multiplex PCR, lists solely in-frame clones and lacks some. The data show nearly 110,000 clones, around 73% seen once. Regarding this clone: Its antigen remains unknown.

Healthy bone marrow donors supplied every sample. The CDR3 has 14 residues. The V and J ends lost 5 bases and 0 bases respectively, with 10 bases between them. CDR1 SGHAT and CDR2 FQNNGV come from the germline V gene. The specimen was PBMCs. This receptor was taken from a man aged 25-40 years in good health and CMV-seronegative. The J gene is TRBJ1-1, the V gene TRBV11-2; tentatively, D is TRBD1 (5 bases). The CDR3 sequence: CASSPSTVNTEAFF. In DNA form, the CDR3 reads TGTGCCAGCAGCCCCTCGACAGTGAACACTGAAGCTTTCTTT.